This T cell receptor beta chain appears in the sequencing data of a study of blood T cell repertoires in COVID-19. At the level of the study: The United States, Italy and Spain were the sources of the acute and convalescent COVID-19 samples.

As handled by the study authors: Estimates of nucleated cell counts were drawn from the amplification of reference gene primers. The repertoire was sequenced with immunoSEQ multiplex PCR; TCRdb's copy has only in-frame clones and lacks some. V, J and clone size derive from that table, while D and trimming were established from the DNA sequence. The table records approximately 40,000 clones, approximately 85% of them present only once. The CDR3 length is 15 residues. The J segment lost 1 base and the V segment lost 5 bases, leaving 2 bases of the junction unmatched. CDR1 and CDR2 (germline): MDHEN, SYDVKM.

Sequenced: peripheral blood. The chain uses TRBV28 and TRBJ2-2; 9 nucleotides line up with TRBD2. The sequence was obtained from a man in his sixties with active or convalescent COVID-19. CDR3: CASSRSGGNTGELFF. In nucleotides, the CDR3 is TGTGCCAGCAGTCGTAGCGGGGGGAACACCGGGGAGCTGTTTTTT.